This TCR beta chain stems from a study of blood T cell repertoires in COVID-19. Across the whole study: Researchers got acute and convalescent COVID-19 samples from the United States, Italy and Spain. Sample material is recorded as cDNA or gDNA derived from T cells, B-cell-depleted T cells, or PBMCs.

Germline lookup yields CDR1 MNHEY and CDR2 SMNVEV (reference sequence). CDR3 size: 14 residues. Trimming pared 1 base from V and 8 bases from J, leaving 14 bases between. In the original analysis: Estimates of nucleated cell counts were drawn from the amplification of reference gene primers. Clones were read by immunoSEQ multiplex PCR, and TCRdb kept only the in-frame ones, dropping some. V, J and clone size derive from that table, while D and trimming were established from the DNA sequence. The sample consists of 60,000 to 85,000 clones, 90% of them appearing once. V gene TRBV27 combines with J gene TRBJ1-2; D might be TRBD1 (6 bases). Material: peripheral blood. This clonotype originated in a man aged 45-65 years with acute or convalescent COVID-19. The CDR3 DNA reads TGTGCCAGCAGTTTATGGGGGGGACACGAAGGCTACACCTTC. It translates to CASSLWGGHEGYTF.